A single sample gave rise to the 27 T cell receptor beta chains below, sequenced in a study of T cell responses to AZD1222 COVID-19 vaccine. Assay used: immunoSEQ multiplex PCR; TCRdb lists only in-frame clones, some missing. Here the sample spans 130,000 or so clones, roughly 90% being singletons. Sequencing was performed on peripheral blood, taken on day 0 of AZD1222 vaccination. Source of these receptors: an adult in good health.

The chain employs TRBV20-1 and TRBJ2-1, with D possibly called TRBD1 or TRBD2 (5 bases each). The germline V and J ends were trimmed by 2 bases and 13 bases, with 12 bases remaining between them. This CDR3 region has 11 residues. Germline loops: CDR1 DFQATT, CDR2 SNEGSKA (reference sequence). The CDR3 spells CSARPPGPQFF. CDR3 DNA sequence: TGCAGTGCTAGACCGCCGGGACCCCAGTTCTTC.

This chain uses TRBV10-3 with TRBJ2-5; TRBD2 aligns across 7 bases. Germline lookup yields CDR1 ENHRY and CDR2 SYGVKD. V lost 0 bases, J lost 4 bases, and 2 bases stayed unmatched. The CDR3 sequence is 14 residues long. CDR3 residues: CAISESAGVETQYF. CDR3 DNA: TGTGCCATCAGTGAGTCGGCGGGAGTAGAGACCCAGTACTTC.

The chain has TRBV5-1 and TRBJ1-5; 8 bases agree with TRBD1. The CDR3 is 14 residues long. The germline gives CDR1 SGHRS, CDR2 YFSETQ. The V segment lost 4 bases and the J segment 4 bases; nucleotides outside the gene matches: 4. CDR3 coding DNA: TGCGCCAGCAGCGCCACAGGGGGAAATCAGCCCCAGCATTTT. As protein: CASSATGGNQPQHF.

The rearrangement links TRBV12-3 or TRBV12-4 to TRBJ1-2, with 7 bases aligning to TRBD1. Germline trimming cut 10 bases from V and 3 bases from J; bases unmatched to any gene: 8. CDR3 length: 13 amino acids. CDR3 in amino acids: CATQSRGYYGYTF. In DNA form, the CDR3 reads TGTGCCACCCAGTCCAGGGGGTACTATGGCTACACCTTC.

This clone showed up just once. The V call is TRBV19, the J call TRBJ2-6; D unresolved. V gave up 1 base and J gave up 0 bases, with 4 bases separating them. CDR3 length equals 15 residues. CDR1 LNHDA and CDR2 SQIVND come from the germline V gene (reference sequence). The CDR3 DNA reads TGTGCCAGTAGTATAGGGTTCTCTGGGGCCAACGTCCTGACTTTC. Its protein is CASSIGFSGANVLTF.

V usage is TRBV5-4 and J usage is TRBJ2-7, with 11 bases matching TRBD1. Per germline, CDR1 SGHNT and CDR2 YYREEE (reference sequence). The junction had 7 bases not matched to a gene; V was cut back by 4 bases and J by 4 bases. CDR3 length equals 15 residues. CDR3 loop: CASSPGTGGEYEQYF. CDR3 coding DNA: TGTGCCAGCAGCCCGGGGACAGGGGGAGAGTACGAGCAGTACTTC.

The chain has TRBV4-1 and TRBJ2-1, with TRBD2 matching 8 bases. The germline CDR1 and CDR2 sequences are MGHRA and YSYEKL. With V trimmed by 6 bases and J by 12 bases, 22 bases remained unmatched. CDR3 length: 17 amino acids. The CDR3 DNA is TGCGCCAGCAGTTCACCCCTCTTGCGGGGGGCCGCTTTTCGGCAGTTCTTC. This sequence encodes CASSSPLLRGAAFRQFF.

This chain joins TRBV6-1 and TRBJ2-2; D perhaps matches TRBD2 (5 bases). The V gene lost 0 bases and the J gene lost 5 bases, with 10 bases spanning the gap. CDR1 and CDR2 (germline): MNHNS, SASEGT. This CDR3 is 15 amino acids long. For the CDR3, the DNA is TGTGCCAGCAGTGAAGCGGGAGTTGGAACCGGGGAGCTGTTTTTT. Translation gives CASSEAGVGTGELFF.

The chain uses TRBV6-2 or TRBV6-3 and TRBJ1-5, with no clear D. Trimming left V 0 bases short and J 1 base short, with 16 bases between. CDR1 and CDR2 (germline): MNHEY, SVGEGT. The CDR3 has 18 amino acids. Here the CDR3 reads CASSYSIMAPRSNQPQHF. In DNA form, the CDR3 reads TGTGCCAGCAGTTACTCGATTATGGCACCCAGGAGCAATCAGCCCCAGCATTTT.

The V and J genes are TRBV12-3 or TRBV12-4 and TRBJ1-1; D unclear. The CDR3 has 12 residues. V lost 6 bases and J 4 bases, leaving 9 bases between the germline ends. Here the CDR3 reads CASSLRRTEAFF. The CDR3 region has the DNA TGTGCCAGCAGCCTTCGACGCACTGAAGCTTTCTTT.

This chain joins TRBV7-2 and TRBJ1-2; D call uncertain. Germline loops: CDR1 SGHTA, CDR2 FQGNSA. The CDR3 length is 16 residues. Trimming removed 5 bases at V and 4 bases at J, with 20 bases between. For the CDR3, the DNA is TGTGCCAGCAGCCCCGGACGGAGGGTTATTTTCTATGGCTACACCTTC. Protein: CASSPGRRVIFYGYTF.

For this clone: Its ends do not fully match the called genes, so a read error is possible. V usage is TRBV7-9 and J usage is TRBJ2-3; D is unresolved. In germline, CDR1 is SEHNR, CDR2 FQNEAQ (reference sequence). This CDR3 region has 12 residues. The CDR3 loop reads CASSLTSGQDVF. The CDR3 nucleotides read TGTGCCAGCAGCTTAACGTCAGGCCAAGACGTTTTT.

This sequence joins TRBV5-1 and TRBJ1-2, with D possibly TRBD1 on 6 matching bases. The V gene's germline CDR1 is SGHRS and CDR2 YFSETQ. The CDR3 length is 15 residues. Between the trimmed V and J ends, which lost 4 bases and 8 bases, there was a span of 21 bases. In DNA, the CDR3 is TGCGCCAGCAGCCCTGGGACATTCTCCCCTAAGGGCTACACCTTC. Its protein is CASSPGTFSPKGYTF.

V usage is TRBV27 and J usage is TRBJ1-1; possibly TRBD1 for D (5 bases). The CDR3 is made up of 14 amino acids. The V end was cut by 4 bases, the J end by 0 bases, with 9 bases between. The germline V gene has CDR1 MNHEY and CDR2 SMNVEV (reference sequence). CDR3 sequence reads: CASSSGLMNTEAFF. The CDR3 nucleotides read TGTGCCAGCAGTTCAGGGCTCATGAACACTGAAGCTTTCTTT.

V gene TRBV5-4 combines with J gene TRBJ1-4; unclear D gene. Per germline, CDR1 SGHNT and CDR2 YYREEE (reference sequence). The CDR3 is 14 residues long. V was trimmed by 3 bases and J by 8 bases, leaving 14 bases between them. The CDR3 region is CASSSPQDLEKLFF. For the CDR3, the DNA is TGTGCCAGCAGCTCGCCCCAGGACTTGGAAAAACTGTTTTTT.

This CDR3 is CATSDHRTGDNQPQHF. CDR3 coding DNA: TGTGCCACCAGTGATCATCGGACAGGGGACAATCAGCCCCAGCATTTT. V gene TRBV24-1 combines with J gene TRBJ1-5; TRBD1 aligns across 9 bases. J lost 3 bases, V lost 3 bases, and 5 bases had no gene match. This CDR3 is 16 amino acids long. The germline V gene encodes CDR1 KGHDR and CDR2 SFDVKD.

The chain is built from TRBV7-2 and TRBJ2-1; no firm D call. The germline CDR1 and CDR2 sequences are SGHTA and FQGNSA. The CDR3 length is 15 residues. V shed 4 bases and J shed 0 bases, with 10 bases lying between them. CDR3 sequence reads: CASSSSAYSYNEQFF. For the CDR3, the DNA is TGTGCCAGCAGCTCATCGGCATACTCCTACAATGAGCAGTTCTTC.

This rearrangement joins TRBV30 to TRBJ1-2, with D uncertain. The CDR3 sequence is 15 residues long. V lost 1 base and J 7 bases, leaving 19 bases between the germline ends. In germline, CDR1 is GTSNPN, CDR2 SVGIG (reference sequence). DNA of the CDR3: TGTGCCTGGAGTGCGGATTCTACACGCGGGATTGGCTACACCTTC. It is translated as CAWSADSTRGIGYTF.

The CDR3 protein is CASSDKGGGGIRSYNSPLHF. CDR3 coding DNA: TGTGCCAGCAGTGACAAGGGGGGGGGTGGCATAAGGTCCTATAATTCACCCCTCCACTTT. The chain couples TRBV6-4 to TRBJ1-6; D may be TRBD1 (6 bases). This CDR3 has 20 amino acids. Trimming took off 2 bases at V and 1 base at J, with 21 bases between the two ends. CDR1 and CDR2 from the germline V gene are MRHNA and SNTAGT.

The CDR3 DNA reads as TGTGCCAGCAGCTCGACATTATATGGCTACACCTTC. Translating it yields CASSSTLYGYTF. The J gene is TRBJ1-2, the V gene TRBV13; D gene uncertain. V lost 4 bases and J lost 5, with 8 bases in between. The germline gives CDR1 PRHDT, CDR2 FYEKMQ (reference sequence). The CDR3 is 12 residues long.

The rearrangement uses TRBV5-1 and TRBJ2-7, with D perhaps matching TRBD2 (6 bases). In germline, CDR1 is SGHRS, CDR2 YFSETQ. This CDR3 region has 15 residues. The V gene lost 0 bases and the J gene lost 1 base, with 11 bases spanning the gap. The CDR3 here is CASSLVMEGSYEQYF. The CDR3 nucleotides are TGCGCCAGCAGCTTGGTAATGGAGGGGTCCTACGAGCAGTACTTC.

This chain connects TRBV30 to TRBJ2-1; 8 bases are shared with TRBD2. The junction had 2 bases not matched to a gene; V was cut back by 1 base and J by 0 bases. The CDR3 runs 15 residues. CDR1 GTSNPN and CDR2 SVGIG come from the germline V gene (reference sequence). The DNA for the CDR3 is TGTGCCTGGAGTGGCGGGAGGAGCTCCTACAATGAGCAGTTCTTC. This codes for CAWSGGRSSYNEQFF.

The rearrangement joins TRBV10-3 to TRBJ1-2, with D maybe TRBD1 (5 bases). CDR3 size: 16 residues. The germline gives CDR1 ENHRY, CDR2 SYGVKD. Trimming removed 7 bases from V and 8 bases from J, with 26 bases in between. CDR3 DNA sequence: TGTGCCATCATGGGGGGTTCTGGCCCGGAGCGTCGCGGCTACACCTTC. The encoded protein is CAIMGGSGPERRGYTF.

The V gene is TRBV2, the J gene TRBJ1-1, with 7 bases lining up with TRBD1. Germline V gene lookup returns CDR1 SNHLY and CDR2 FYNNEI. The CDR3 sequence is 13 residues long. V shed 9 bases and J 2 bases; nucleotides not matched to a gene: 6. In DNA form, the CDR3 reads TGTGCCAGACTAGACAGGGCAAACACTGAAGCTTTCTTT. It is translated as CARLDRANTEAFF.

The V gene is TRBV5-1, the J gene TRBJ1-2; 7 bases are shared with TRBD1. This CDR3 spans 15 amino acids. The germline V gene has CDR1 SGHRS and CDR2 YFSETQ. V trimming: 1 base; J trimming: 5 bases; junction bases outside the gene matches: 8. The CDR3 DNA sequence: TGCGCCAGCAGCTTGTATACAGGGGATATGTATGGCTACACCTTC. Encoded protein: CASSLYTGDMYGYTF.

This clone was recorded once. This sequence joins TRBV7-9 and TRBJ1-5; 7 bases align to TRBD1. The CDR3 is made up of 14 amino acids. Looked up from germline, CDR1 is SEHNR and CDR2 is FQNEAQ (reference sequence). With 7 bases clipped from V and 7 bases from J, the junction kept 10 bases outside the gene matches. The CDR3 loop is CASTESTGFQPQHF. As DNA, the CDR3 is TGTGCCAGCACTGAATCGACAGGGTTCCAGCCCCAGCATTTT.

This chain connects TRBV10-3 to TRBJ1-1, with a tentative D call TRBD1 (5 bases). This CDR3 comprises 18 residues. The V and J ends lost 0 bases and 5 bases respectively, with 22 bases between them. Germline assignment: CDR1 ENHRY and CDR2 SYGVKD. This CDR3 is CAISESRGGRGRGTEAFF. The CDR3 DNA reads TGTGCCATCAGTGAGTCTCGCGGCGGCCGGGGCCGGGGGACTGAAGCTTTCTTT.